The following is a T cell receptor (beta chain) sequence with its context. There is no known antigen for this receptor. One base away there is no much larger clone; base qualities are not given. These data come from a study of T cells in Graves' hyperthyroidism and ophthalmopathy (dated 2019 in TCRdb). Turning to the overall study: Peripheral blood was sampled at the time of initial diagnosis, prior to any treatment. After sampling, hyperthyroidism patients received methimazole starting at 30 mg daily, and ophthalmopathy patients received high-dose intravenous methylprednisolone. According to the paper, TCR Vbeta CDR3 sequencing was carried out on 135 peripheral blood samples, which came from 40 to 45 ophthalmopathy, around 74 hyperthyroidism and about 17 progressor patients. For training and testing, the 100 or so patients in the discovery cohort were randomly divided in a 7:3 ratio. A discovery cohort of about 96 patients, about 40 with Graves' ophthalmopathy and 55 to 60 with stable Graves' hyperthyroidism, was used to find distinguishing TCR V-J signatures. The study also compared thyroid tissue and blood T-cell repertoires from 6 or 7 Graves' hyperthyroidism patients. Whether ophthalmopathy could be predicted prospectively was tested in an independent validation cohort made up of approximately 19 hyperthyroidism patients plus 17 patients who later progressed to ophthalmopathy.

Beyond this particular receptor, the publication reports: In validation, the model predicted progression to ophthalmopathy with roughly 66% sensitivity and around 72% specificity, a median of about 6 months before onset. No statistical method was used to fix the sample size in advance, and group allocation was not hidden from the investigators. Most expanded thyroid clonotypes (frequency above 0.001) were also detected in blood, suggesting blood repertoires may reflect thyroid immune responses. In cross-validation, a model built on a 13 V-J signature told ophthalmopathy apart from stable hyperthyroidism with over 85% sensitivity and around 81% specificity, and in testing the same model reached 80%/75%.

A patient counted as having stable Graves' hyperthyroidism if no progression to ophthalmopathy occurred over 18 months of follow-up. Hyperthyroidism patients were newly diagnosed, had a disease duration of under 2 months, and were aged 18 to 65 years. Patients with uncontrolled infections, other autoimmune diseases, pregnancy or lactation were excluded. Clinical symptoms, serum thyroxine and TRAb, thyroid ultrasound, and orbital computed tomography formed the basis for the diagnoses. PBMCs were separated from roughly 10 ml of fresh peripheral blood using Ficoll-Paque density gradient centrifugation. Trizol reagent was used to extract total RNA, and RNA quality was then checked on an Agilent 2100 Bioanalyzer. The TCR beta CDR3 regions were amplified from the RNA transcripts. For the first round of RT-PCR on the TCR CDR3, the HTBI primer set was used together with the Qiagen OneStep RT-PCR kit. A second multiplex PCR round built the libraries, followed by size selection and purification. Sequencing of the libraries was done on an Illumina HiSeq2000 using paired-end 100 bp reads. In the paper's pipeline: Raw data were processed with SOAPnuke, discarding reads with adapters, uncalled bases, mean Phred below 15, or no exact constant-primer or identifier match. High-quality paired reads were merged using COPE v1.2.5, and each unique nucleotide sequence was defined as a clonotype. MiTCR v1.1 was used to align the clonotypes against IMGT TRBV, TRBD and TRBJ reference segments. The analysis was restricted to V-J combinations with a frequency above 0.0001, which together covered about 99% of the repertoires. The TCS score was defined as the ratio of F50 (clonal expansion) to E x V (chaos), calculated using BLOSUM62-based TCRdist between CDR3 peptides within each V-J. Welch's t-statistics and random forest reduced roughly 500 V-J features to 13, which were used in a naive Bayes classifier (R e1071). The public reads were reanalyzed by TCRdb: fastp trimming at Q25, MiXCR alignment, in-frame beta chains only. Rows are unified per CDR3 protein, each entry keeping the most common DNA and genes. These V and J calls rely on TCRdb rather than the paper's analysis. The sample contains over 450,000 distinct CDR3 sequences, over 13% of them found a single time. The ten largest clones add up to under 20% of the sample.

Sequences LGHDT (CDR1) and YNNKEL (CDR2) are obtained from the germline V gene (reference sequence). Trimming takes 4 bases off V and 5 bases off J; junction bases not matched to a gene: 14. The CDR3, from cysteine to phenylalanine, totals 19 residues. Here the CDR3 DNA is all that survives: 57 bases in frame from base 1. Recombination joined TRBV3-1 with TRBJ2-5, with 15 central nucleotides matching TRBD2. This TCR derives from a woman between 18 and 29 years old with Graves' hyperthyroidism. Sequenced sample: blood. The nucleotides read TGTGCCAGCAGCCTAGGGCCGGGACTAGCGGGAGGTACGCACGAGACCCAGTACTTC. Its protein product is CASSLGPGLAGGTHETQYF.